Shown below are 9 T cell receptor beta chains from a single sample sequenced in a study of blood T cell repertoires in COVID-19. Method: immunoSEQ multiplex PCR; TCRdb's copy keeps in-frame clones and lacks some. In the table there are hundreds of thousands of clones, more than 75% of which are singletons. The specimen sequenced was PBMCs or T cells enriched from blood (not recorded which). The receptors were sampled from a man in his 60s who had recovered from COVID-19.

This clone has more than one count but fewer than ten. The CDR3, as DNA: TGTGCCAGCAGCCCCAGCGGGACCCAGGACACTGAAGCTTTCTTT. Translating gives CASSPSGTQDTEAFF. The chain recombines TRBV7-8 with TRBJ1-1; TRBD1 is a possible D gene (5 bases). There are 15 residues in the CDR3. Trimming stripped 5 bases from V and 3 bases from J, with 16 bases between. Germline-derived CDR1 and CDR2 are SGHVS and FQNEAQ.

The chain joins TRBV6-5 to TRBJ1-5; D may be TRBD1 (5 bases). Trimming left V 6 bases short and J 0 bases short, with 12 bases between. This CDR3 is 15 amino acids long. The germline V gene encodes CDR1 MNHEY and CDR2 SVGAGI. The chain's CDR3 is CASRGGLHSNQPQHF. As DNA, the CDR3 is TGTGCCAGCAGGGGGGGACTGCATAGCAATCAGCCCCAGCATTTT.

The J gene is TRBJ2-5, the V gene TRBV7-6; the D gene is possibly TRBD1 (7 bases). There are 15 residues in the CDR3. V was shortened by 2 bases and J by 3 bases, with 13 bases between the two germline ends. The germline V gene has CDR1 SGHVS and CDR2 FNYEAQ. Written as DNA, the CDR3 is TGTGCCAGCAGCTTATTAGGGGGCGGGGAAGAGACCCAGTACTTC. Protein sequence: CASSLLGGGEETQYF.

This sequence joins TRBV4-1 and TRBJ1-1; 9 bases agree with TRBD1. The CDR3 loop spans 15 amino acids. J was trimmed by 1 base and V by 4 bases; bases with no gene match: 4. CDR1 and CDR2 from the germline V gene are MGHRA and YSYEKL. The DNA of the CDR3 is TGCGCCAGCAGCCCGGGGGACAGGGCGAACACTGAAGCTTTCTTT. It codes for CASSPGDRANTEAFF.

V is TRBV5-5 and J is TRBJ2-7; 7 positions match TRBD1. The trim removed 4 bases at V and 0 bases at J, leaving 10 bases unmatched. The CDR3 loop spans 16 amino acids. Germline-derived CDR1 and CDR2 are SGHKS and YYEKEE (reference sequence). The CDR3 nucleotides read TGTGCCAGCAGCCTGCCCGGACAGGCTTACTCCTACGAGCAGTACTTC. It translates to CASSLPGQAYSYEQYF.

The chain recombines TRBV2 with TRBJ2-3; tentatively, D is TRBD1 (6 bases). Trimming pared 2 bases from V and 3 bases from J, leaving 12 bases between. The CDR3 contains 15 residues. Germline assignment: CDR1 SNHLY and CDR2 FYNNEI. DNA for the CDR3: TGTGCCAGCAGTGAACAACCAACAGGGACAGATACGCAGTATTTT. Its protein product is CASSEQPTGTDTQYF.

This clone was observed a single time. J is TRBJ2-3 and V is TRBV30; no definite D call. CDR1 and CDR2 from the germline V gene are GTSNPN and SVGIG (reference sequence). This CDR3 spans 14 amino acids. V was cut by 0 bases and J by 3 bases, with 10 bases left in between. The CDR3, as DNA: TGTGCCTGGAGTGTACGCTTAGTGACAGATACGCAGTATTTT. It translates to CAWSVRLVTDTQYF. The full variable domain, rest sourced from reference TRBV30 and TRBJ2-3, is SQTIHQWPATLVQPVGSPLSLECTVEGTSNPNLYWYRQAAGRGLQLLFYSVGIGQISSEVPQNLSASRPQDRQFILSSKKLLLSDSGFYLCAWSVRLVTDTQYFGPGTRLTVL.

The chain couples TRBV7-2 to TRBJ1-4, with 9 nucleotides matching TRBD1. V gave up 0 bases and J gave up 4 bases; unmatched junction bases: 3. The CDR3 consists of 16 residues. Germline V gene lookup returns CDR1 SGHTA and CDR2 FQGNSA. Here the CDR3 reads CASSLAWDRDNEKLFF. CDR3 DNA sequence: TGTGCCAGCAGCTTAGCGTGGGACAGGGATAATGAAAAACTGTTTTTT. Full variable domain (outside the CDR3, taken from reference TRBV7-2 and TRBJ1-4): GAGVSQSPSNKVTEKGKDVELRCDPISGHTALYWYRQSLGQGLEFLIYFQGNSAPDKSGLPSDRFSAERTGGSVSTLTIQRTQQEDSAVYLCASSLAWDRDNEKLFFGSGTQLSVL.

This clone appeared a single time. The chain joins TRBV7-9 to TRBJ2-1; TRBD2 matches at 13 bases. V trimming: 5 bases; J trimming: 10 bases; junction bases outside the gene matches: 11. The CDR3 spans 16 residues. The germline gives CDR1 SEHNR, CDR2 FQNEAQ (reference sequence). CDR3 bases: TGTGCCAGCAGCAAAGGGACTAGCGGGGCCCTGGGGGAGCAGTTCTTC. This sequence encodes CASSKGTSGALGEQFF.